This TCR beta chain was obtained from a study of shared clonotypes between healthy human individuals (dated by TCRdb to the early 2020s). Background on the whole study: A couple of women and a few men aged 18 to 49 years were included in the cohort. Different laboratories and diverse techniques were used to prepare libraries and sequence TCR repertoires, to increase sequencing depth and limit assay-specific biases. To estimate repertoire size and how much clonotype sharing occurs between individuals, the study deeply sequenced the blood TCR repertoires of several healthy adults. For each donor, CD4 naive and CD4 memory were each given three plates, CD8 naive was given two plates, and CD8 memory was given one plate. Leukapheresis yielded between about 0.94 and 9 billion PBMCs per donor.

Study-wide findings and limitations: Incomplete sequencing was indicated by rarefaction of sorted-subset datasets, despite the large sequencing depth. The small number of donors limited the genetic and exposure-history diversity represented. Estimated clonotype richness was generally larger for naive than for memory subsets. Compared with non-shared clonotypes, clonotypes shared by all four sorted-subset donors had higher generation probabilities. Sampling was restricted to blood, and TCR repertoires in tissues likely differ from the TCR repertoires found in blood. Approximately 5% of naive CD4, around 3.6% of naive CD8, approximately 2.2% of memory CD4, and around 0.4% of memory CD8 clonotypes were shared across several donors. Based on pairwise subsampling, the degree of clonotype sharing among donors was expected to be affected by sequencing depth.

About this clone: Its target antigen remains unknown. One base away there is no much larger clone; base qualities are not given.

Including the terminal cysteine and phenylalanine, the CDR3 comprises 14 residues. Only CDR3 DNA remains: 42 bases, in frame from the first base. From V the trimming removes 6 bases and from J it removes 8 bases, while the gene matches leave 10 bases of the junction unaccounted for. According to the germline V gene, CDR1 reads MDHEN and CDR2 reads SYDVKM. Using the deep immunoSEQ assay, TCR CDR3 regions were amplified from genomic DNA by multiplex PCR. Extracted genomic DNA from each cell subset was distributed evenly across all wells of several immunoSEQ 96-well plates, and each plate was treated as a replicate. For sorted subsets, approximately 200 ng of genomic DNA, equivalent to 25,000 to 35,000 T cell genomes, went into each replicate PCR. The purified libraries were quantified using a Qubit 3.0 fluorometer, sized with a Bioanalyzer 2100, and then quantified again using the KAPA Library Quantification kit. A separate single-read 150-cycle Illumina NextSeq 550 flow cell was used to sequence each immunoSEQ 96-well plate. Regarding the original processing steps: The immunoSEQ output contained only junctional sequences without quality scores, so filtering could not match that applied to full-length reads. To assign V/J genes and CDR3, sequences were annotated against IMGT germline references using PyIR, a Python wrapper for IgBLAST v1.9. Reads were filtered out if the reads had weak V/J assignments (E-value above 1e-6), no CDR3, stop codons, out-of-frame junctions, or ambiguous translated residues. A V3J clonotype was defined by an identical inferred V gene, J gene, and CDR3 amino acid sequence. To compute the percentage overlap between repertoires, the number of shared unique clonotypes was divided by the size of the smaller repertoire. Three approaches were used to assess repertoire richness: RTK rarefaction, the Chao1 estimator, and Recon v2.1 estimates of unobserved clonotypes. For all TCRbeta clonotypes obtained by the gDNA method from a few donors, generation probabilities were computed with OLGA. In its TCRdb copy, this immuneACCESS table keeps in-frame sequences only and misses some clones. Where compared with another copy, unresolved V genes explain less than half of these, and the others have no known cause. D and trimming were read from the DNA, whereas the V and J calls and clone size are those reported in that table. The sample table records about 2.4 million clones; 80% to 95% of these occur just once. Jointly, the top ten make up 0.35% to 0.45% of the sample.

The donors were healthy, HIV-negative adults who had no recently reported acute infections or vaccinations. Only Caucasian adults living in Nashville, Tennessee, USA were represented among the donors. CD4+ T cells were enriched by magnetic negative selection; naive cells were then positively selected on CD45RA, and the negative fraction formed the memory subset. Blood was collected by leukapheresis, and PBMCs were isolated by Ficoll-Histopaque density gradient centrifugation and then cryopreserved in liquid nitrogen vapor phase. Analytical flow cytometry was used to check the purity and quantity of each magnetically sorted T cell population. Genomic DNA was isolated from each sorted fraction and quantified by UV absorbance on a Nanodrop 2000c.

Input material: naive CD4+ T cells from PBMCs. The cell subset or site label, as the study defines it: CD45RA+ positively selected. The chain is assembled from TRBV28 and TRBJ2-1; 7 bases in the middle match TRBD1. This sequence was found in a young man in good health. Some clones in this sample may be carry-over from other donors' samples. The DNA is TGTGCCAGCAGAGAGACAGGGAGCATTGATGAGCAGTTCTTC. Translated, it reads CASRETGSIDEQFF.